This passage covers 29 T cell receptor beta chains from one sample sequenced in a study of beta chain features in type 1 diabetes. Every isolated RNA sample was fully reverse transcribed, so sequencing captured expressed TCRB transcripts. Produced via immunoSEQ multiplex PCR; TCRdb's table is partial and in-frame only. The sample yields about half a million clones, approximately 31% seen once. Sequencing was done on a sample of naive CD4+ T cells from blood. These receptors all come from a young man in good health.

About this clone: A read error may account for a junction end that differs from germline. The J gene is TRBJ1-5, the V gene TRBV25-1; 7 positions agree with TRBD1. The CDR3 is made up of 13 amino acids. CDR1 MGHDK and CDR2 SYGVNS come from the germline V gene. DNA of the CDR3: TGTGCCAGCGGTGACAGGGTTGGCCAGCCCCAGCATTTT. Translating it yields CASGDRVGQPQHF.

CDR3 amino acids: CATSRSRGETQYF. CDR3 in DNA: TGTGCCACCAGCCGCAGCAGGGGTGAGACCCAGTACTTC. The genes are TRBV15 and TRBJ2-5; possibly TRBD1 for D (6 bases). V was shortened by 5 bases and J by 5 bases, with 12 bases between the two germline ends. In germline, CDR1 is LNHNV, CDR2 YYDKDF (reference sequence). The CDR3 sequence is 13 residues long. Full variable domain (missing parts from reference TRBV15 and TRBJ2-5): DAMVIQNPRYQVTQFGKPVTLSCSQTLNHNVMYWYQQKSSQAPKLLFHYYDKDFNNEADTPDNFQSRRPNTSFCFLDIRSPGLGDTAMYLCATSRSRGETQYFGPGTRLLVL.

Points on this clone: Other nucleotide sequences in the sample specify the same CDR3. The genes are TRBV29-1 and TRBJ1-1, with 9 bases that match TRBD1. J was trimmed by 2 bases and V by 6 bases; bases with no gene match: 4. CDR1 is SQVTM and CDR2 is ANQGSEA in the germline V gene. The length of the CDR3 is 13 residues. The CDR3 sequence is CSVATGGNTEAFF. CDR3 sequence (DNA): TGCAGCGTCGCAACAGGGGGCAACACTGAAGCTTTCTTT.

The chain is built from TRBV18 and TRBJ1-4; D perhaps matches TRBD1 (5 bases). Germline assignment: CDR1 KGHSH and CDR2 LQKENI. CDR3 length: 14 residues. V was shortened by 5 bases and J by 6 bases, with 13 bases between the two germline ends. DNA for the CDR3: TGTGCCAGCTCAAACCGGGACGGGGATGAAAAACTGTTTTTT. It codes for CASSNRDGDEKLFF.

This chain uses TRBV28 with TRBJ2-3, with TRBD2 identical over 9 bases. Per the germline V gene, CDR1 is MDHEN and CDR2 is SYDVKM. There are 17 residues in the CDR3. The V segment lost 5 bases and the J segment 3 bases; nucleotides outside the gene matches: 12. The CDR3 reads CASSQLTAGGPTDTQYF. The CDR3 bases are TGTGCCAGCAGTCAGTTAACCGCGGGAGGGCCTACAGATACGCAGTATTTT. The full variable domain, rest sourced from reference TRBV28 and TRBJ2-3, is DVKVTQSSRYLVKRTGEKVFLECVQDMDHENMFWYRQDPGLGLRLIYFSYDVKMKEKGDIPEGYSVSREKKERFSLILESASTNQTSMYLCASSQLTAGGPTDTQYFGPGTRLTVL.

This clone was seen a handful of times. This rearrangement joins TRBV28 to TRBJ2-7; perhaps D is TRBD1 or TRBD2 (6 bases each). Germline-derived CDR1 and CDR2 are MDHEN and SYDVKM. This CDR3 is built from 14 residues. V dropped 8 bases and J dropped 0 bases, with 14 bases sitting between them. CDR3 in amino acids: CASRGGGSSYEQYF. CDR3 in DNA: TGTGCCAGCCGTGGAGGGGGGAGCTCCTACGAGCAGTACTTC.

This chain links TRBV7-2 with TRBJ2-5; D is perhaps TRBD1 (5 bases). Deletions cut 7 bases from V and 5 bases from J, with 23 bases between. Germline values: CDR1 SGHTA, CDR2 FQGNSA. The CDR3 has 16 amino acids. The CDR3 protein is CASIPLSGRAGETQYF. The CDR3 DNA reads TGTGCCAGCATCCCACTATCGGGCAGGGCAGGGGAGACCCAGTACTTC.

In its sample, this clone was seen a few times. In the same sample, other DNA sequences code for this CDR3. The rearrangement joins TRBV30 to TRBJ1-1; no clear D gene. The CDR3 consists of 14 residues. Trimming pared 0 bases from V and 2 bases from J, leaving 10 bases between. The germline V gene has CDR1 GTSNPN and CDR2 SVGIG (reference sequence). The CDR3, as DNA: TGTGCCTGGAGTGTACTCTGGGGAAACACTGAAGCTTTCTTT. It codes for CAWSVLWGNTEAFF.

The chain has TRBV7-3 and TRBJ2-3, with unresolved D. CDR3 size: 15 residues. V lost 0 bases and J lost 0, with 7 bases in between. Germline V gene lookup returns CDR1 SGHTA and CDR2 FQGTGA. The CDR3 region has the DNA TGTGCCAGCAGCTTAACAGGGATGAGCACAGATACGCAGTATTTT. Residues: CASSLTGMSTDTQYF.

This clone was seen more than once but under ten times. The rearrangement links TRBV7-2 to TRBJ2-1, with unresolved D. Trimming cost V 5 bases and J 7 bases, with 15 bases left between them. Germline V gives CDR1 SGHTA, CDR2 FQGNSA. This CDR3 is built from 14 residues. CDR3 in DNA: TGTGCCAGCAGCCCGGATGGCGATCGGAATGAGCAGTTCTTC. It codes for CASSPDGDRNEQFF.

The chain has TRBV18 and TRBJ1-2; TRBD1 might be the D (5 bases). CDR3 length: 15 residues. V was trimmed by 0 bases and J by 4 bases, leaving 12 bases between them. Germline V gene lookup returns CDR1 KGHSH and CDR2 LQKENI. The CDR3 spells CASSPPSGLLYGYTF. In DNA, the CDR3 is TGTGCCAGCTCACCACCGTCAGGGCTTCTCTATGGCTACACCTTC.

CDR3 loop: CASSLRLAGEETQYF. DNA for the CDR3: TGTGCCAGCAGCTTACGACTAGCGGGAGAAGAGACCCAGTACTTC. The rearrangement uses TRBV11-2 and TRBJ2-5; the match to TRBD2 covers 12 bases. V lost 2 bases, J lost 3 bases, and 1 base stayed unmatched. There are 15 residues in the CDR3. Germline V gene data show CDR1 as SGHAT and CDR2 as FQNNGV.

This clone came up a few times. This chain joins TRBV29-1 and TRBJ2-1; D is ambiguous. Germline-derived CDR1 and CDR2 are SQVTM and ANQGSEA. This CDR3 has 17 residues. V lost 2 bases, J lost 0 bases, and 17 bases lay in between. The CDR3 protein is CSVEPPRPAASYNEQFF. The CDR3 DNA follows: TGCAGCGTTGAACCACCCCGCCCGGCGGCCTCCTACAATGAGCAGTTCTTC.

CDR3 nucleotides: TGTGCCAGCAGCTTTTATACCTACGAGCAGTACTTC. Encoded protein: CASSFYTYEQYF. The gene calls are TRBV7-2 and TRBJ2-7; D remains unclear. Germline V gene data show CDR1 as SGHTA and CDR2 as FQGNSA. V gave up 3 bases and J gave up 2 bases, with 5 bases separating them. The CDR3 has 12 amino acids.

The chain is built from TRBV6-5 and TRBJ2-1, with TRBD1 matching over 10 bases. The CDR3 is 13 amino acids. V shed 10 bases and J 4 bases; nucleotides not matched to a gene: 4. CDR1 MNHEY and CDR2 SVGAGI come from the germline V gene. Here the CDR3 reads CATRGQGYNEQFF. As DNA, the CDR3 is TGTGCCACCAGGGGACAGGGGTACAATGAGCAGTTCTTC.

The rearrangement links TRBV9 to TRBJ2-1; 8 bases are a match to TRBD2. Germline trimming cut 4 bases from V and 5 bases from J; bases unmatched to any gene: 8. The CDR3 has 15 amino acids. Germline assignment: CDR1 SGDLS and CDR2 YYNGEE. The CDR3, as DNA: TGTGCCAGCAGCCCTCGGGTAGCGGGAAACAATGAGCAGTTCTTC. This translates into CASSPRVAGNNEQFF.

This clone was seen just once. V usage is TRBV5-1 and J usage is TRBJ2-1; 8 bases fit TRBD1. CDR1 is SGHRS and CDR2 is YFSETQ in the germline V gene. V shed 0 bases and J 9 bases; nucleotides not matched to a gene: 5. The CDR3 has 14 amino acids. CDR3 sequence: CASSLGTGLSEQFF. The CDR3 DNA is TGCGCCAGCAGCTTGGGGACAGGGTTGAGTGAGCAGTTCTTC.

The chain is built from TRBV5-1 and TRBJ2-3; 8 bases align to TRBD2. CDR3 length: 16 amino acids. V was clipped by 0 bases and J by 1 base; unmatched bases: 4. CDR1 and CDR2 from the germline V gene are SGHRS and YFSETQ. The CDR3 bases are TGCGCCAGCAGCTTGGCCGACGGGAGGGGCACAGATACGCAGTATTTT. Protein: CASSLADGRGTDTQYF.

In its sample, this clone was seen a few times. The V and J genes are TRBV4-3 and TRBJ2-1; tentatively, D is TRBD1 (5 bases). This CDR3 is 14 amino acids long. Germline V lookup: CDR1 LGHNA, CDR2 YSLEER. V dropped 2 bases and J dropped 6 bases, with 11 bases sitting between them. The CDR3 coding sequence is TGCGCCAGCAGCCAAAACCAGGGCCTCAATGAGCAGTTCTTC. It yields the protein CASSQNQGLNEQFF.

This clone has only a few counts. The J gene is TRBJ1-1, the V gene TRBV6-1; a weak D match, TRBD1 (5 bases). CDR1 and CDR2 from the germline V gene are MNHNS and SASEGT. V was cut by 6 bases and J by 11 bases, with 19 bases left in between. The CDR3 has 13 amino acids. CDR3 DNA: TGTGCCAGCAGCATGGGCAGGGAGGGGACGGCTTTCTTT. Translating gives CASSMGREGTAFF.

In its sample, this clone was seen a few times. The rearrangement links TRBV11-2 to TRBJ1-1, with 7 bases aligning to TRBD1. This CDR3 spans 15 amino acids. V was clipped by 5 bases and J by 1 base; unmatched bases: 7. Germline V lookup: CDR1 SGHAT, CDR2 FQNNGV. This CDR3 reads CASSPYRGGNTEAFF. CDR3 DNA: TGTGCCAGCAGCCCGTACAGGGGTGGGAACACTGAAGCTTTCTTT. The whole variable domain, filled in from reference TRBV11-2 and TRBJ1-1, reads EAGVAQSPRYKIIEKRQSVAFWCNPISGHATLYWYQQILGQGPKLLIQFQNNGVVDDSQLPKDRFSAERLKGVDSTLKIQPAKLEDSAVYLCASSPYRGGNTEAFFGQGTRLTVV.

This clone appeared a few times. The CDR3 sequence is CSASSGRGSYEQYF. The CDR3 coding sequence is TGCAGCGCTTCCAGCGGGAGGGGCTCCTACGAGCAGTACTTC. The chain joins TRBV29-1 to TRBJ2-7, with 10 positions matching TRBD2. The CDR3 contains 14 residues. CDR1 and CDR2 (germline): SQVTM, ANQGSEA. V trimming: 7 bases; J trimming: 0 bases; junction bases outside the gene matches: 6.

This clone occurred a few times. V usage is TRBV7-9 and J usage is TRBJ2-1, with D maybe TRBD1 (5 bases). Trimming left V 5 bases short and J 5 bases short, with 16 bases between. Germline V gene lookup returns CDR1 SEHNR and CDR2 FQNEAQ (reference sequence). This CDR3 comprises 15 residues. The CDR3 protein is CASSQIGVTHNEQFF. DNA of the CDR3: TGTGCCAGCAGCCAAATAGGGGTAACCCACAATGAGCAGTTCTTC.

The chain uses TRBV5-6 and TRBJ2-1, with D hard to call. Trimming stripped 0 bases from V and 0 bases from J, with 10 bases between. The CDR3 consists of 16 residues. The germline CDR1 and CDR2 sequences are SGHDT and YYEEEE. CDR3 in amino acids: CASSLGQVGSYNEQFF. The CDR3 DNA sequence: TGTGCCAGCAGCTTGGGCCAAGTGGGCTCCTACAATGAGCAGTTCTTC.

The chain is built from TRBV9 and TRBJ2-5; 9 bases agree with TRBD1. Trimming took 4 bases from V and 4 from J; bases not matched to a gene: 8. CDR3 size: 15 residues. The germline V gene has CDR1 SGDLS and CDR2 YYNGEE. The CDR3 sequence is CASSTPGQGVETQYF. DNA for the CDR3: TGTGCCAGCAGCACCCCGGGACAGGGAGTAGAGACCCAGTACTTC.

This chain links TRBV30 with TRBJ1-1, with D unclear. The CDR3 extends over 13 amino acids. V lost 6 bases and J 1 base, leaving 12 bases between the germline ends. Germline lookup yields CDR1 GTSNPN and CDR2 SVGIG (reference sequence). DNA of the CDR3: TGTGCCTGTGAGACGGCCCCGAACACTGAAGCTTTCTTT. The encoded protein is CACETAPNTEAFF. Combining the CDR3 with reference TRBV30 and TRBJ1-1 gives the whole variable domain SQTIHQWPATLVQPVGSPLSLECTVEGTSNPNLYWYRQAAGRGLQLLFYSVGIGQISSEVPQNLSASRPQDRQFILSSKKLLLSDSGFYLCACETAPNTEAFFGQGTRLTVV.

This clone was found a few times. The CDR3 nucleotides are TGTGCCAGTAGTATGAGCGGGAGCGTCGCCTACGAGCAGTACTTC. It translates to CASSMSGSVAYEQYF. J is TRBJ2-7 and V is TRBV19; 8 nucleotides match TRBD2. Germline CDR1 LNHDA, CDR2 SQIVND (reference sequence). V lost 3 bases, J lost 2 bases, and 6 bases stayed unmatched. The CDR3 spans 15 residues.

This sequence joins TRBV9 and TRBJ2-7; D remains ambiguous. The ends were cut back, 4 bases at V and 0 bases at J, with 8 bases in the middle. The CDR3 is 13 residues long. CDR1 is SGDLS, CDR2 YYNGEE, per germline. CDR3 loop: CASSRVSSYEQYF. The CDR3 bases are TGTGCCAGCAGCAGGGTGAGCTCCTACGAGCAGTACTTC.

The chain recombines TRBV4-3 with TRBJ1-5, with D perhaps TRBD1 (5 bases). This CDR3 is built from 14 residues. Germline V CDR1 and CDR2: LGHNA, YSLEER. With 3 bases removed from V and 5 bases from J, the gap between germline ends came to 11 bases. The CDR3 coding sequence is TGCGCCAGCAGCCATGCCGGGGACCATCAGCCCCAGCATTTT. It codes for CASSHAGDHQPQHF.